This T cell receptor (beta chain) was sequenced for a study of human T cells and chemical hapten exposure. Original handling: Sample-level TCR yields exhibited a median of about 96,000, with a range of roughly 20,000 to 750,000. TCRdb recomputed calls from the RACE reads with MiXCR, one row per CDR3 protein. In this record, the V and J calls reflect TCRdb's handling and not the investigators' own analysis. Among 150,000 to 200,000 distinct CDR3 sequences listed, approximately 26% were seen once. In its sample, this clonotype was seen many times. Its antigen is not identified. The time point is: patch test 3, about 24 weeks after DPC sensitization. Treatment noted: therapeutic diphenylcyclopropenone sensitization with weekly scalp DPC. The donor pool consisted of alopecia patients aged 18 to 70 years, considered suitable for DPC. Study-level results: As the donors had alopecia, their immune response may differ from healthy people's. There were significantly more large CDR3 similarity clusters among expanded TCRs than among controls.

The CDR3 consists of 15 residues. Between the trimmed V and J ends, which lost 6 bases and 4 bases, there was a span of 19 bases. Germline CDR1 and CDR2: ENHRY and SYGVKD. The clonotype originates from a woman aged 35 to 49 with alopecia areata. Some clones in this sample may be carry-over from other donors' samples. The specimen was whole blood, collected in connection with sensitization to the hapten diphenylcyclopropenone (DPC). The chain uses TRBV10-3 and TRBJ2-7; D is perhaps TRBD1 (7 bases). CDR3 nucleotide sequence: TGTGCCATCAGCGCGGGGACAGATAAAGGGTACGAGCAGTACTTC. Protein sequence: CAISAGTDKGYEQYF.